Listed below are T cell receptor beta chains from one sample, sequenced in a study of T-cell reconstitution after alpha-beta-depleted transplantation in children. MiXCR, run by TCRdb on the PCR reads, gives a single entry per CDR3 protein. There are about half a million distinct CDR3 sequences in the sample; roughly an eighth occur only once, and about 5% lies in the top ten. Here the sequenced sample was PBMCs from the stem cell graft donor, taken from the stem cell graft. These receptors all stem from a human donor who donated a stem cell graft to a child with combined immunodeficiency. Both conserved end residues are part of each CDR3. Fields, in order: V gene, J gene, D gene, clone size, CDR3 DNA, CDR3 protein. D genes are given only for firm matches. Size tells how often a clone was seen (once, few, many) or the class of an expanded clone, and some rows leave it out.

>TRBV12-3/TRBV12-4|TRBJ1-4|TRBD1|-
TGTGCCAGCGGGGACAGAGGGAATGAAAAACTGTTTTTT
CASGDRGNEKLFF
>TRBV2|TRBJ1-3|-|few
TGTGCCAGCACAGGGGTTGGAAACACCATATATTTT
CASTGVGNTIYF
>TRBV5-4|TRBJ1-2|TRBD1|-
TGTGCCAGCAGCTTTTCTTCAGGGGGCTATGGCTACACCTTC
CASSFSSGGYGYTF
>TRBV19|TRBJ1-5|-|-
TGTGCCAGTAGTATCGGGGGCAGTCAGCCCCAGCATTTT
CASSIGGSQPQHF
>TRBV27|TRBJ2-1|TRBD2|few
TGTGCCAGCAAGGTAGCGGGAGGATATGAGCAGTTCTTC
CASKVAGGYEQFF
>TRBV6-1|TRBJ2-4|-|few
TGTGCCAGCAGTGAACTTATGGGGGCACAGTACTTC
CASSELMGAQYF
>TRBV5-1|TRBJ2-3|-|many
TGCGCCAGCAGCTCGCGGGTAACTAGCACAGATACGCAGTATTTT
CASSSRVTSTDTQYF
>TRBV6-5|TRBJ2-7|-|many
TGTGCCAGCAGTTATTCGGGTCCCTCCTACGAGCAGTACTTC
CASSYSGPSYEQYF
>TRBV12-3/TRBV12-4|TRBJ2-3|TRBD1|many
TGTGCCAGCAGTTCTCCGACAGGGAACACAGATACGCAGTATTTT
CASSSPTGNTDTQYF
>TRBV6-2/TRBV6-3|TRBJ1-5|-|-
TGTGCCAGCAGCGCTGGGGGGTTTGGCAATCAGCCCCAGCATTTT
CASSAGGFGNQPQHF
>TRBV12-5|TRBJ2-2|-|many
TGTGCTAGTGGTTTGGGCACCGGGGAGCTGTTTTTT
CASGLGTGELFF
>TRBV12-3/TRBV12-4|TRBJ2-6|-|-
TGTGCCAGCAGTTTATCAAAAACTGGGGCCAACGTCCTGACTTTC
CASSLSKTGANVLTF
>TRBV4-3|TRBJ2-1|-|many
TGCGCCAGCAGCCAAGAGGTCCAGGGCACCTACAATGAGCAGTTCTTC
CASSQEVQGTYNEQFF
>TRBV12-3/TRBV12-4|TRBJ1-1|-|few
TGTGCCAGCAGTTTAGGGTCAGATAAAGCTTTCTTT
CASSLGSDKAFF
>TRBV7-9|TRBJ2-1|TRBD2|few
TGTGCCAGCAGTCCTAGCGGGAGGGTTGGCAATGAGCAGTTCTTC
CASSPSGRVGNEQFF
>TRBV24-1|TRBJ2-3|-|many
TGTGCCACCAGTGCCGGTGGGACTCGAACAAGCACAGATACGCAGTATTTT
CATSAGGTRTSTDTQYF
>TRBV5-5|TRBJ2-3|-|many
TGTGCCAGCAGCTATCAGAGCACAGATACGCAGTATTTT
CASSYQSTDTQYF
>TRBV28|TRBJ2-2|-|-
TGTGCCAGCAGTTTCGGGTTCCGAAACACCGGGGAGCTGTTTTTT
CASSFGFRNTGELFF
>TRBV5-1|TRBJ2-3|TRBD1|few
TGCGCCAGCAGCAGGGCCGGGACAGCCGACTTAGATACGCAGTATTTT
CASSRAGTADLDTQYF
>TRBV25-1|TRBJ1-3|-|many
TGTGCCAGCAGTGAACCCGGAAGATCTGGAAACACCATATATTTT
CASSEPGRSGNTIYF
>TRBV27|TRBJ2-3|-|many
TGTGCCAGCAGTTCACTGTCAATACAGGGAAACACAGATACGCAGTATTTT
CASSSLSIQGNTDTQYF
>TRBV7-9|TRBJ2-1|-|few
TGTGCCAGCAGCTTACAGAACCCAGATGAGCAGTTCTTC
CASSLQNPDEQFF
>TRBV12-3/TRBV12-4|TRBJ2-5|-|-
TGTGCCAGCAGTCGACAGGTCCAAGAGACCCAGTACTTC
CASSRQVQETQYF
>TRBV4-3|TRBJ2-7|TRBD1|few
TGCGCCAGCAGCCGGGGGAGGACAGGGGGTTACGAGCAGTACTTC
CASSRGRTGGYEQYF
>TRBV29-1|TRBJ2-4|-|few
TGCAGCGTCGGGGACTGGGATAAAATAGCCAAAAACATTCAGTACTTC
CSVGDWDKIAKNIQYF
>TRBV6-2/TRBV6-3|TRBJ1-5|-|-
TGTGCCAGCAGTCGCACGAGCAATCAGCCCCAGCATTTT
CASSRTSNQPQHF
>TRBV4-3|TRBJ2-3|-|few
TGCGCCAGCAGCCAAGAGCTAGAAGATACGCAGTATTTT
CASSQELEDTQYF
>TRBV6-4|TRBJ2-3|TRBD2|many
TGTGCCAGCAGTGAAGAAGCGGGAGATAGTGCAGATACGCAGTATTTT
CASSEEAGDSADTQYF
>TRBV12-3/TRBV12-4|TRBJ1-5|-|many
TGTGCCAGCAGTCAGCGGGGGGGCGGGAATCAGCCCCAGCATTTT
CASSQRGGGNQPQHF
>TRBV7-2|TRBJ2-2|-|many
TGTGCCAGCAAGGGGGACCCGAACACCGGGGAGCTGTTTTTT
CASKGDPNTGELFF
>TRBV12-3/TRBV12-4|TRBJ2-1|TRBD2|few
TGTGCCAGCAGCCTGTTAGCGGGACCGAGGAATGAGCAGTTCTTC
CASSLLAGPRNEQFF
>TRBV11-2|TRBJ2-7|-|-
TGTGCCAGCAGCCCCACCAGGGGACGGGTCCCCTACGAGCAGTACTTC
CASSPTRGRVPYEQYF
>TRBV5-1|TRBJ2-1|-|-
TGCGCCAGCAGCTTGGCCAGTCCGGGTGAGCAGTTCTTC
CASSLASPGEQFF
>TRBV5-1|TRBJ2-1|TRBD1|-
TGCGCCAGCAGCATAACCCCGGGGACAGGGTTGAATGAGCAGTTCTTC
CASSITPGTGLNEQFF
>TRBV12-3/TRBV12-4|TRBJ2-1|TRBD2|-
TGTGCCAGCAGCGTGACTAGCAGTGAGCAGTTCTTC
CASSVTSSEQFF
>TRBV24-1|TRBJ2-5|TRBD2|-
TGTGCCACCAGTTTCGGGACTAGCGGGGTCCAAGAGACCCAGTACTTC
CATSFGTSGVQETQYF
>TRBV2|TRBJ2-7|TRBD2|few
TGTGCCAGTGGGGGGGTGGGGCACCACGAGCAGTACTTC
CASGGVGHHEQYF
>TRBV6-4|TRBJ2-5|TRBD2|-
TGTGCCAGCCACGAGCGGGAGGCTTATGGGGAGACCCAGTACTTC
CASHEREAYGETQYF
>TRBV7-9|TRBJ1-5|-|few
TGTGCCAGCAGTTACGACAAGCCCAAGCCCCAGCATTTT
CASSYDKPKPQHF
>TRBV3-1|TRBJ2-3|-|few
TGTGCCAGCAGCCAAGCAATGGTAACAGATACGCAGTATTTT
CASSQAMVTDTQYF
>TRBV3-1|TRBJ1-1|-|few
TGTGCCAGCAGCCAAGACTTAACAGGGAGGTACACTGAAGCTTTCTTT
CASSQDLTGRYTEAFF
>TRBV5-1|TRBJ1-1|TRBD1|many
TGCGCCAGCAGCCTGGACAGGGGTGCCACTGAAGCTTTCTTT
CASSLDRGATEAFF
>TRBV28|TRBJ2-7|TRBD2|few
TGTGCCTCCTCCCCGCCCCGGGAGGTCTACGAGCAGTACTTC
CASSPPREVYEQYF
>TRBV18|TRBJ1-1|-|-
TGTGCCAGCTCAGAGTCGGGCGGAGAGAACACTGAAGCTTTCTTT
CASSESGGENTEAFF
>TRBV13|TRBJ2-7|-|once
TGTGCCAGCAGCCGTGACAGAAACTACGAGCAGTACTTC
CASSRDRNYEQYF
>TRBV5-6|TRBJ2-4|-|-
TGTGCCAGCAGCTTGCTTGACGTAATAGCCAAAAACATTCAGTACTTC
CASSLLDVIAKNIQYF
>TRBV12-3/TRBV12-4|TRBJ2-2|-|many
TGTGCCAGCAGTTCTTTCAGGGGCAGGGAGCTGTTTTTT
CASSSFRGRELFF
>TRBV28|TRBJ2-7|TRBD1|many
TGTGCCAGCAGTTTGGGACAGGTCAACTACGAGCAGTACTTC
CASSLGQVNYEQYF
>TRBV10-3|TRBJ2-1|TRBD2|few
TGTGCCATCAGTGGCATAGCGGGAGGGTTCCACAATGAGCAGTTCTTC
CAISGIAGGFHNEQFF
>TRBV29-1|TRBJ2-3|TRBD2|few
TGCAGCGTTAAAGGGACTAGCGGGAACACAGATACGCAGTATTTT
CSVKGTSGNTDTQYF
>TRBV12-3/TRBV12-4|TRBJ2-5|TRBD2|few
TGTGCCAGCAGCCGCGGGCTAGCGGGGCCAGAGACCCAGTACTTC
CASSRGLAGPETQYF
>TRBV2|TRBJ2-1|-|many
TGTGCCAGCAAAGGGCAGCGGGCCTACAATGAGCAGTTCTTC
CASKGQRAYNEQFF
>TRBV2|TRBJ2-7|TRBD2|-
TGTGCCGGAGCTAGCGGGGGCGGCTACGAGCAGTACTTC
CAGASGGGYEQYF
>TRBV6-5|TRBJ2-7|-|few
TGTGCCAGCAGTTACAGCTGGGACGAGCAGTACTTC
CASSYSWDEQYF